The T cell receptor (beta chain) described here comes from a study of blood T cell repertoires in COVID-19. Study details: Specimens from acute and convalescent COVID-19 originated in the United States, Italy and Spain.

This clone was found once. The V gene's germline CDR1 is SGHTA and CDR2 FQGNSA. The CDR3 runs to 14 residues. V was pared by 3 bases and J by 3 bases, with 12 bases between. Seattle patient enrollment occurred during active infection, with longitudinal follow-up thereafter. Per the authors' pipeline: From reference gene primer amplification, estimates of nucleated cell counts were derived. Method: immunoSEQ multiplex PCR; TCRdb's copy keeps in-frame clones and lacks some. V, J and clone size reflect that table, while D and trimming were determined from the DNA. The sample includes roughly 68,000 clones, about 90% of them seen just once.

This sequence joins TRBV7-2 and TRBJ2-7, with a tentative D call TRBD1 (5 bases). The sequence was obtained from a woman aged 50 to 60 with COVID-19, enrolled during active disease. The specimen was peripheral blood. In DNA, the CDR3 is TGTGCCAGCAGCTTGGGGCCCTTCCACTACGAGCAGTACTTC. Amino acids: CASSLGPFHYEQYF.